The 30 T cell receptor beta chains listed next were all sequenced from one sample in a study of identical twins (dated by TCRdb to about 2016). The library was produced with 5' RACE. The run used an Illumina HiSeq 2000. TCRdb reprocessing: public reads trimmed at Q25 with fastp, clones called with MiXCR, in-frame beta chains kept. For every CDR3 protein sequence, its rows merge into one entry that carries the most common genes and DNA. The sample data list about 890,000 distinct CDR3 sequences, and more than 9% of these were observed just once. Under 2% of the sample lies in the top ten. The sample was also reused in another study, on yellow fever vaccine responses in identical twins.

Sequenced input: PBMCs. Receptors originate from a woman between 18 and 29 years old in good health.

This clonotype was detected only a few times. V is TRBV7-6 and J is TRBJ2-4; 10 bases fit TRBD1. V dropped 5 bases and J dropped 4; count of bases not matched to a gene: 5. This CDR3 region has 15 residues. The germline CDR1 and CDR2 sequences are SGHVS and FNYEAQ. The CDR3 protein is CASSAGTGVKNIQYF. Here the CDR3 DNA reads TGTGCCAGCAGCGCAGGGACAGGGGTGAAAAACATTCAGTACTTC.

The rearrangement uses TRBV6-6 and TRBJ2-7; D is possibly TRBD1 (5 bases). Germline CDR1 MNHNY, CDR2 SVGAGI (reference sequence). V was shortened by 6 bases and J by 2 bases, with 11 bases between the two germline ends. The CDR3 is 13 amino acids. CDR3: CASRTQGTYEQYF. CDR3 nucleotide sequence: TGTGCCAGCAGGACTCAGGGTACCTACGAGCAGTACTTC.

The V call is TRBV12-3 or TRBV12-4, the J call TRBJ2-3; D remains unclear. The CDR3 spans 15 residues. Deletions cut 7 bases from V and 0 bases from J, with 14 bases between. CDR3 in DNA: TGTGCCAGCACCCCGGTATTGTTGAGCACAGATACGCAGTATTTT. Its translation: CASTPVLLSTDTQYF.

DNA for the CDR3: TGTGCCAGCTCACCACCGGGGGGGAGAGTCTCGTACGCGAACACCGGGGAGCTGTTTTTT. This sequence encodes CASSPPGGRVSYANTGELFF. The chain carries TRBV18 and TRBJ2-2, with 7 bases lining up with TRBD2. With V trimmed by 0 bases and J by 0 bases, 13 bases remained unmatched. The length of the CDR3 is 20 residues. The germline CDR1 and CDR2 sequences are KGHSH and LQKENI.

This clonotype has more than one count but fewer than ten. The rearrangement links TRBV7-9 to TRBJ1-1; TRBD1 matches 8 bases. Germline V gene lookup returns CDR1 SEHNR and CDR2 FQNEAQ (reference sequence). Losses at the gene ends were 0 bases for V and 4 bases for J; bases not matched to a gene: 1. The CDR3 runs 14 residues. CDR3 loop: CASSLATGGTEAFF. CDR3 coding DNA: TGTGCCAGCAGCTTAGCCACAGGGGGCACTGAAGCTTTCTTT.

The rearrangement joins TRBV6-5 to TRBJ1-1; D not certain. The germline CDR1 and CDR2 sequences are MNHEY and SVGAGI. V was clipped by 2 bases and J by 1 base, with 8 bases between them. The CDR3 consists of 14 residues. In DNA, the CDR3 is TGTGCCAGCAGTTACGGCCTGCGGAACACTGAAGCTTTCTTT. Amino acids: CASSYGLRNTEAFF.

In its sample, this clonotype was seen a few times. The chain carries TRBV7-3 and TRBJ2-2; D remains ambiguous. This CDR3 spans 14 amino acids. Germline loops: CDR1 SGHTA, CDR2 FQGTGA. Trimming took off 11 bases at V and 7 bases at J, with 20 bases between the two ends. The CDR3 reads CASQSTAQSGELFF. DNA for the CDR3: TGTGCCTCTCAAAGCACGGCCCAGAGCGGGGAGCTGTTTTTT.

This clonotype was seen a few times. This chain joins TRBV7-2 and TRBJ2-7; unclear D gene. Trimming cost V 4 bases and J 4 bases, with 17 bases left between them. The CDR3 is 15 amino acids. Germline CDR1 is SGHTA and CDR2 is FQGNSA. This CDR3 reads CASSSTLTITYEQYF. Here the CDR3 DNA reads TGTGCCAGCAGCTCGACCCTAACGATCACTTACGAGCAGTACTTC.

V is TRBV3-1 and J is TRBJ2-7; D is possibly TRBD2 (6 bases). This CDR3 is built from 15 residues. The ends were cut back, 7 bases at V and 3 bases at J, with 19 bases in the middle. Germline CDR1 and CDR2: LGHDT and YNNKEL (reference sequence). CDR3 nucleotides: TGTGCCAGCACCCGGGGCTTAGCGGAATTCTACGAGCAGTACTTC. Amino acids: CASTRGLAEFYEQYF.

This sequence joins TRBV3-1 and TRBJ1-6; D remains unclear. Looked up from germline, CDR1 is LGHDT and CDR2 is YNNKEL (reference sequence). This CDR3 is built from 18 residues. Trimming removed 4 bases at V and 0 bases at J, with 16 bases between. The CDR3 DNA reads as TGTGCCAGCAGCCGAAAGGGCGGTTCCAACTCCTATAATTCACCCCTCCACTTT. Protein: CASSRKGGSNSYNSPLHF.

This clonotype turned up a few times. The V call is TRBV20-1, the J call TRBJ2-7; 8 bases are shared with TRBD1. The CDR3 spans 12 residues. V dropped 5 bases and J dropped 5; count of bases not matched to a gene: 5. Per the germline V gene, CDR1 is DFQATT and CDR2 is SNEGSKA (reference sequence). CDR3 DNA: TGCAGTGCTCTGACAGGGGCGGACGAGCAGTACTTC. It codes for CSALTGADEQYF.

The chain joins TRBV9 to TRBJ2-1; the match to TRBD2 covers 10 bases. The CDR3 totals 15 residues. Germline CDR1 SGDLS, CDR2 YYNGEE. With V trimmed by 4 bases and J by 8 bases, 9 bases remained unmatched. The CDR3 is CASSSRLAGDYEQFF. The CDR3 bases are TGTGCCAGCAGCTCCCGCCTAGCGGGAGACTATGAGCAGTTCTTC.

The chain recombines TRBV24-1 with TRBJ2-3; weak D call: TRBD2 (5 bases). The CDR3 has 17 residues. V was shortened by 3 bases and J by 4 bases, with 19 bases between the two germline ends. CDR1 is KGHDR, CDR2 SFDVKD, per germline. The CDR3 here is CATSDLAAMHGADTQYF. The CDR3 DNA reads TGTGCCACCAGTGATCTCGCTGCAATGCACGGGGCAGATACGCAGTATTTT.

The chain links TRBV4-1 to TRBJ2-7, with 10 bases matching TRBD1. There are 18 residues in the CDR3. Germline V lookup: CDR1 MGHRA, CDR2 YSYEKL. Losses at the gene ends were 4 bases for V and 2 bases for J; bases not matched to a gene: 14. CDR3 sequence reads: CASSRPGGDRGLPYEQYF. CDR3 bases: TGCGCCAGCAGCCGCCCTGGGGGGGACAGGGGACTCCCCTACGAGCAGTACTTC.

This clonotype occurred a few times. This chain links TRBV7-2 with TRBJ1-6; D ambiguous. The CDR3 length is 14 residues. Deletions cut 3 bases from V and 2 bases from J, with 5 bases between. CDR1 and CDR2 from the germline V gene are SGHTA and FQGNSA. This CDR3 is CASSFLTYNSPLHF. In DNA form, the CDR3 reads TGTGCCAGCAGCTTCTTGACCTATAATTCACCCCTCCACTTT. Supplemented by reference TRBV7-2 and TRBJ1-6, the full variable domain reads GAGVSQSPSNKVTEKGKDVELRCDPISGHTALYWYRQSLGQGLEFLIYFQGNSAPDKSGLPSDRFSAERTGGSVSTLTIQRTQQEDSAVYLCASSFLTYNSPLHFGNGTRLTVT.

The chain combines TRBV10-3 with TRBJ1-5, with D possibly TRBD1 on 5 matching bases. With 3 bases removed from V and 2 bases from J, the gap between germline ends came to 5 bases. CDR1 is ENHRY and CDR2 is SYGVKD in the germline V gene. This CDR3 contains 13 residues. CDR3 nucleotide sequence: TGTGCCATCAGTGAACAGGGCAATCAGCCCCAGCATTTT. Translated, it gives CAISEQGNQPQHF.

The chain links TRBV11-2 to TRBJ2-7; 9 nucleotides line up with TRBD1. Germline CDR1 and CDR2: SGHAT and FQNNGV. The CDR3 totals 14 residues. With 4 bases clipped from V and 7 bases from J, the junction kept 8 bases outside the gene matches. The CDR3 reads CASSSPGQGGEQYV. CDR3 DNA sequence: TGTGCCAGCAGCTCACCGGGACAGGGCGGGGAGCAGTACGTC.

This clonotype was detected a few times. This sequence joins TRBV3-1 and TRBJ2-5; D might be TRBD1 (6 bases). The V end lost 4 bases, the J end lost 1 base, and 13 bases lay between the germline ends. The CDR3 runs to 15 residues. From germline, CDR1 is LGHDT and CDR2 YNNKEL (reference sequence). This CDR3 reads CASSPNRGGQETQYF. The CDR3, as DNA: TGTGCCAGCAGCCCGAATAGAGGGGGCCAAGAGACCCAGTACTTC.

This clonotype was counted between two and nine times. This sequence joins TRBV5-8 and TRBJ2-7, with D hard to call. The CDR3 runs to 13 residues. Germline V gene sequence: CDR1 SGHTS, CDR2 YDEGEE. V lost 5 bases to trimming and J lost 2 bases, with 11 bases between them. The CDR3 DNA follows: TGTGCCAGCAGGTCAACCGCAACCTACGAGCAGTACGTC. Protein product: CASRSTATYEQYV.

In its sample, this clonotype was seen a few times. The V and J genes are TRBV6-5 and TRBJ2-7, with D unresolved. Trimming stripped 3 bases from V and 4 bases from J, with 13 bases between. This CDR3 is built from 14 residues. CDR1 and CDR2 (germline): MNHEY, SVGAGI. CDR3 DNA sequence: TGTGCCAGCAGTTATGGAGACATTAAGTACGAGCAGTACTTC. Protein product: CASSYGDIKYEQYF.

This clonotype appeared many times. This chain connects TRBV28 to TRBJ2-1, with 9 bases identical to TRBD2. Germline CDR1 and CDR2: MDHEN and SYDVKM. The CDR3 spans 16 residues. V dropped 6 bases and J dropped 8; count of bases not matched to a gene: 14. The CDR3 nucleotides read TGTGCCAGCAGGACCCTAGCGGGATGGTATACAGATGAGCAGTTCTTC. Its protein is CASRTLAGWYTDEQFF. The full variable domain, rest sourced from reference TRBV28 and TRBJ2-1, is DVKVTQSSRYLVKRTGEKVFLECVQDMDHENMFWYRQDPGLGLRLIYFSYDVKMKEKGDIPEGYSVSREKKERFSLILESASTNQTSMYLCASRTLAGWYTDEQFFGPGTRLTVL.

CDR3 nucleotides: TGCAGTGCAAGCGGGGCGTCGGGAGCCCCCTCAGATACGCAGTATTTT. Residues: CSASGASGAPSDTQYF. This chain connects TRBV20-1 to TRBJ2-3; 7 bases fit TRBD2. CDR1 DFQATT and CDR2 SNEGSKA come from the germline V gene (reference sequence). The CDR3 is made up of 16 amino acids. Trimming at V came to 6 bases and at J to 4 bases, leaving 16 bases not matched to a gene.

This clonotype occurred many times. V is TRBV7-9 and J is TRBJ2-1; possibly TRBD2 for D (5 bases). The ends were cut back, 5 bases at V and 15 bases at J, with 20 bases in the middle. There are 13 residues in the CDR3. Germline V gene sequence: CDR1 SEHNR, CDR2 FQNEAQ (reference sequence). The DNA of the CDR3 is TGTGCCAGCAGCCCGACAAATGCGGGTAGAGGGTTCTTC. It specifies CASSPTNAGRGFF.

The chain is built from TRBV10-3 and TRBJ1-5; the D gene is possibly TRBD1 (5 bases). This CDR3 has 14 residues. Trimming shortened V by 4 bases and J by 5 bases, and 12 bases separated the two germline ends. The germline gives CDR1 ENHRY, CDR2 SYGVKD. The CDR3 DNA follows: TGTGCCATCAGTGCCAGGGAGGTCGATCAGCCCCAGCATTTT. As protein: CAISAREVDQPQHF.

V and J are TRBV20-1 and TRBJ2-7; 11 bases are shared with TRBD2. The CDR3 contains 16 residues. Trimming at V came to 4 bases and at J to 6 bases, leaving 14 bases not matched to a gene. Per the germline V gene, CDR1 is DFQATT and CDR2 is SNEGSKA (reference sequence). The CDR3 loop is CSATPTSGGSLGEQYV. The CDR3 DNA is TGCAGTGCTACCCCCACTAGCGGGGGTTCCCTCGGCGAGCAGTACGTC.

This clonotype has a count of ten or more. The genes are TRBV29-1 and TRBJ1-2, with D unresolved. The V end lost 0 bases, the J end lost 4 bases, and 6 bases lay between the germline ends. Germline V gives CDR1 SQVTM, CDR2 ANQGSEA. CDR3 length: 12 residues. CDR3 sequence (DNA): TGCAGCGTTGAAGAACACTCCTATGGCTACACCTTC. Translated: CSVEEHSYGYTF.

This clonotype has only a few counts. V usage is TRBV20-1 and J usage is TRBJ2-3, with 7 bases matching TRBD1. The V gene end was trimmed by 3 bases and the J gene end by 1 base; junction bases not matched to a gene: 1. The CDR3 covers 13 residues. Germline V gives CDR1 DFQATT, CDR2 SNEGSKA (reference sequence). The CDR3 sequence is CSASGTGTDTQYF. Here the CDR3 DNA reads TGCAGTGCTAGCGGGACAGGCACAGATACGCAGTATTTT.

This chain links TRBV6-4 with TRBJ2-1; the D is unclear. The CDR3 length is 17 residues. Germline CDR1 and CDR2: MRHNA and SNTAGT. V dropped 4 bases and J dropped 4 bases, with 20 bases sitting between them. The CDR3 DNA reads TGTGCCAGCAGTGCGGAGCACGGCTCCGGTTTTTACAATGAGCAGTTCTTC. Protein sequence: CASSAEHGSGFYNEQFF.

This clonotype has a handful of counts. Here the CDR3 reads CASREGNRNEKLFF. CDR3 DNA: TGTGCCAGCAGGGAGGGAAACCGTAATGAAAAACTGTTTTTT. The chain employs TRBV6-1 and TRBJ1-4; D is undetermined. The V end lost 6 bases, the J end lost 4 bases, and 12 bases lay between the germline ends. Germline CDR1 and CDR2: MNHNS and SASEGT. The CDR3 has 14 residues.

The chain carries TRBV7-9 and TRBJ2-1, with 13 bases aligning to TRBD2. The V and J ends lost 4 bases and 6 bases, in that order; junction bases with no gene match: 6. This CDR3 has 16 residues. Germline V lookup: CDR1 SEHNR, CDR2 FQNEAQ (reference sequence). CDR3 protein: CASSSLLAGGGNEQFF. DNA for the CDR3: TGTGCCAGCAGCTCCCTACTAGCGGGAGGGGGCAATGAGCAGTTCTTC.